This entry features one TCR beta chain sequence. Its target is not known. This specimen belongs to a study of PD-1 blockade in classical Hodgkin lymphoma. Time point of the sample: newly diagnosed, previously untreated cHL patient sample. Comparison relied on PBMCs that came from newly diagnosed, untreated classical Hodgkin lymphoma. Between the trimmed V and J ends, which lost 2 bases and 0 bases, there was a span of 3 bases. Per the germline V gene, CDR1 is ENHRY and CDR2 is SYGVKD. CDR3 length equals 13 residues. Using immunoSEQ multiplex PCR, the repertoire was profiled, and TCRdb retains in-frame clones only, with some absent. The sample has tens of thousands of clones; roughly 93% are singletons. General study results and limits: Newly diagnosed patients reportedly trailed healthy donors in baseline TCR diversity. Reasons behind the repertoire differences stay unclear, perhaps disease activity or earlier therapy.

The sample was peripheral blood mononuclear cells (PBMCs). The sequence was collected from a human donor with classical Hodgkin lymphoma. The rearrangement links TRBV10-3 to TRBJ2-3; D is uncertain. CDR3 sequence: CAISEISTDTQYF. CDR3 sequence (DNA): TGTGCCATCAGTGAGATAAGCACAGATACGCAGTATTTT.